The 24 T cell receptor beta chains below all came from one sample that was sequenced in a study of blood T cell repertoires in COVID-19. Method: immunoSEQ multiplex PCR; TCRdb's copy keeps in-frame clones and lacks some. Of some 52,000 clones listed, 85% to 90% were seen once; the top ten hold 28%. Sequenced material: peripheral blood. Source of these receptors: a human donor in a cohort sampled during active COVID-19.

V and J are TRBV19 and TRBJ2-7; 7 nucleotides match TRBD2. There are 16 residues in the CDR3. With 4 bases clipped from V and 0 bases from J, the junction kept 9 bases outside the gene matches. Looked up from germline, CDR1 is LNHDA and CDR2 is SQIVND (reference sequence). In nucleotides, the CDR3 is TGTGCCAGTAGTACCTTTTCTAGCGGCAACTCCTACGAGCAGTACTTC. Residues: CASSTFSSGNSYEQYF. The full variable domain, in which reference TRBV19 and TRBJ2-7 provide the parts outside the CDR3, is DGGITQSPKYLFRKEGQNVTLSCEQNLNHDAMYWYRQDPGQGLRLIYYSQIVNDFQKGDIAEGYSVSREKKESFPLTVTSAQKNPTAFYLCASSTFSSGNSYEQYFGPGTRLTVT.

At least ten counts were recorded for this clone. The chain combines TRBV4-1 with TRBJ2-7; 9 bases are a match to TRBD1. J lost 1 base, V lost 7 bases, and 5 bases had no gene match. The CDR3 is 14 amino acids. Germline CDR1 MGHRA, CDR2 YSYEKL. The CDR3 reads CASKPGQGSYEQYF. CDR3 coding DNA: TGCGCCAGCAAACCGGGACAGGGTTCCTACGAGCAGTACTTC.

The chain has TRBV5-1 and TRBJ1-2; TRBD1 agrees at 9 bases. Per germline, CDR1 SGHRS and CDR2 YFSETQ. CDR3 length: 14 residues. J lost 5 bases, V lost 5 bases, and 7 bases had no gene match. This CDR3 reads CASSLPGQGYGYTF. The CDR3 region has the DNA TGCGCCAGCAGTTTACCGGGACAGGGTTATGGCTACACCTTC.

The CDR3 loop is CASSYRQGAYEQYF. The DNA for the CDR3 is TGTGCCAGCAGTTACCGCCAGGGGGCCTACGAGCAGTACTTC. The rearrangement joins TRBV6-5 to TRBJ2-7; TRBD1 matches at 7 bases. Looked up from germline, CDR1 is MNHEY and CDR2 is SVGAGI. V gave up 2 bases and J gave up 2 bases; unmatched junction bases: 3. The CDR3 has 14 amino acids.

This CDR3 is CASRRLAALYEQYF. In DNA, the CDR3 is TGTGCCAGCAGAAGACTAGCGGCACTCTACGAGCAGTACTTC. The chain has TRBV6-5 and TRBJ2-7, with 9 bases identical to TRBD2. Germline V lookup: CDR1 MNHEY, CDR2 SVGAGI. With V trimmed by 6 bases and J by 3 bases, 6 bases remained unmatched. The length of the CDR3 is 14 residues.

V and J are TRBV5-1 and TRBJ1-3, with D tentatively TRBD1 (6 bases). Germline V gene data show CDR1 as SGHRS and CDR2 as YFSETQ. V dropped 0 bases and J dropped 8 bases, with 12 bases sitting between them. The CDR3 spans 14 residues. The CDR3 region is CASSLGLEGDTIYF. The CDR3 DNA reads TGCGCCAGCAGCTTGGGACTCGAGGGGGACACCATATATTTT.

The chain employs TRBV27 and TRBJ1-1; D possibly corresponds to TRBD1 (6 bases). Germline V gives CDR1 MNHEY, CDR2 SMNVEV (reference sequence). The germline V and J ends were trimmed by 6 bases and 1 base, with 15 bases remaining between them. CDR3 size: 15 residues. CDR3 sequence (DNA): TGTGCCAGCAGACAACGCCGGGACAAGAACACTGAAGCTTTCTTT. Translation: CASRQRRDKNTEAFF.

The CDR3 region is CASSKNEREWVLTYNEQFF. In DNA form, the CDR3 reads TGTGCCAGCAGCAAAAACGAGCGGGAGTGGGTTCTAACCTACAATGAGCAGTTCTTC. The chain recombines TRBV21-1 with TRBJ2-1; no DNA check was done on the table's D call, TRBD2. TRBV21-1 is deemed a pseudogene. The CDR3 covers 19 residues.

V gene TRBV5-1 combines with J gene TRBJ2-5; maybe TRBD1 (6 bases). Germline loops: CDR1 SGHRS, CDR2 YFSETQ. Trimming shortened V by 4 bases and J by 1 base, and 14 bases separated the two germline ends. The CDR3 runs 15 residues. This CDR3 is CASSEPDRTQETQYF. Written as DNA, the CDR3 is TGCGCCAGCAGCGAACCCGACAGGACCCAAGAGACCCAGTACTTC.

CDR3 bases: TGTGCCAGCAGCTTATTACAGGGTTTGAGCTATGGCTACACCTTC. Protein sequence: CASSLLQGLSYGYTF. The chain joins TRBV5-5 to TRBJ1-2, with D possibly TRBD1 on 6 matching bases. This CDR3 is 15 amino acids long. The V end was cut by 2 bases, the J end by 4 bases, with 15 bases between. CDR1 and CDR2 (germline): SGHKS, YYEKEE (reference sequence).

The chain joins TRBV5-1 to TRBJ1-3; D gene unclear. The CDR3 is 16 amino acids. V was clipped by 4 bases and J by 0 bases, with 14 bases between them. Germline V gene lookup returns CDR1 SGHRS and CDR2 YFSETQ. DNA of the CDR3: TGCGCCAGCAGCAAACAATCAGCGGACTCTGGAAACACCATATATTTT. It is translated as CASSKQSADSGNTIYF.

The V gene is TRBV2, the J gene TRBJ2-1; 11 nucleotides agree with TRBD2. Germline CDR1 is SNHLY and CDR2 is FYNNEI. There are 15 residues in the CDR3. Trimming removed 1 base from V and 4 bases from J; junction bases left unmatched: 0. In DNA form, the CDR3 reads TGTGCCAGCAGTGAAGTAGCGGGAGGGTACAATGAGCAGTTCTTC. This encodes CASSEVAGGYNEQFF.

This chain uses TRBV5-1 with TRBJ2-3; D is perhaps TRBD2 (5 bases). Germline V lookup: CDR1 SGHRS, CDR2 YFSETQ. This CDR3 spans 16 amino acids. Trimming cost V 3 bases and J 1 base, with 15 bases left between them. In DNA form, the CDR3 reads TGCGCCAGCAGCTCCACCGGTGAGGGTGGCACAGATACGCAGTATTTT. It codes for CASSSTGEGGTDTQYF.

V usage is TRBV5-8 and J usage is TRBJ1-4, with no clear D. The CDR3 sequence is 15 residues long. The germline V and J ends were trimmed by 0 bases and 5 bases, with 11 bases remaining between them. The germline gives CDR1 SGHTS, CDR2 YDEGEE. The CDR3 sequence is CASSLAPPFNEKLFF. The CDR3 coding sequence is TGTGCCAGCAGCTTGGCCCCTCCCTTCAATGAAAAACTGTTTTTT. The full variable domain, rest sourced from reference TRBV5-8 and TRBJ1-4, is EAGVTQSPTHLIKTRGQQATLRCSPISGHTSVYWYQQALGLGLQFLLWYDEGEERNRGNFPPRFSGRQFPNYSSELNVNALELEDSALYLCASSLAPPFNEKLFFGSGTQLSVL.

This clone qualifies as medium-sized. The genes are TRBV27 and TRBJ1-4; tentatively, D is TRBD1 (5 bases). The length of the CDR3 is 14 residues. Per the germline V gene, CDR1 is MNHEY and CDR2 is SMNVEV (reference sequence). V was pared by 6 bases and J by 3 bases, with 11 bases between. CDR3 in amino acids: CASSPRAPNEKLFF. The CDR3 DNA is TGTGCCAGCAGCCCCAGGGCCCCTAATGAAAAACTGTTTTTT.

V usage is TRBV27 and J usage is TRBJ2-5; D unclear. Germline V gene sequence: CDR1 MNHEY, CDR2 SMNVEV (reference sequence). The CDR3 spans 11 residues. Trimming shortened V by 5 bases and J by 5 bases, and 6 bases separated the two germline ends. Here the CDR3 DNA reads TGTGCCAGCAGTCGTATGGAGACCCAGTACTTC. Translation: CASSRMETQYF.

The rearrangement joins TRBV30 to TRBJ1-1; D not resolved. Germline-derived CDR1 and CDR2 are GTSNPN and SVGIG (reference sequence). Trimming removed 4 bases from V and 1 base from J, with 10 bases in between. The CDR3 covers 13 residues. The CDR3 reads CAWKPAGNTEAFF. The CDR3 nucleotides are TGTGCCTGGAAGCCCGCCGGGAACACTGAAGCTTTCTTT.

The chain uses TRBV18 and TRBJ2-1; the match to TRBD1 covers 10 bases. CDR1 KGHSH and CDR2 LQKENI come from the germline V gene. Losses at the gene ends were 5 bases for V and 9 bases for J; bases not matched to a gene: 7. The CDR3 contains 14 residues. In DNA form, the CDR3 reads TGTGCCAGCTCAAGGGACAGGGGTGGCGGTGAGCAGTTCTTC. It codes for CASSRDRGGGEQFF.

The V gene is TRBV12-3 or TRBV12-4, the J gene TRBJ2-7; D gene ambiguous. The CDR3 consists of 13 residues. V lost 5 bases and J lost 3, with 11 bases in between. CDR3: CASSPPPGYEQYF. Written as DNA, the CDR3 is TGTGCCAGCAGTCCCCCCCCCGGCTACGAGCAGTACTTC.

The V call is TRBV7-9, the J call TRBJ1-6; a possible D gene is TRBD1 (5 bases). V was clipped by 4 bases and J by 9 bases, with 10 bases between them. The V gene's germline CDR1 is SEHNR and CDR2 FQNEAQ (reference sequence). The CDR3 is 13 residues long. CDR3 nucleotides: TGTGCCAGCAGCTCGGGACTAACTTCACCCCTCCACTTT. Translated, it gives CASSSGLTSPLHF.

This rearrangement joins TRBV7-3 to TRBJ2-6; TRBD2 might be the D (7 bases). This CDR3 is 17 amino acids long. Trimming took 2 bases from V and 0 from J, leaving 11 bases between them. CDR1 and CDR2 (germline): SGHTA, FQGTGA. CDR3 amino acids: CASSLHGGASGANVLTF. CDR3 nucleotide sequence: TGTGCCAGCAGCTTACATGGGGGGGCCTCTGGGGCCAACGTCCTGACTTTC.

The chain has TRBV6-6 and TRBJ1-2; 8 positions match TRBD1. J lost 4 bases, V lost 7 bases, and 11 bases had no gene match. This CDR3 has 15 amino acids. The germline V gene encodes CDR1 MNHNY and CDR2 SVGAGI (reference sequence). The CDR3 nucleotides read TGTGCCAGCACATATTCAGGGGGCGCGCTCTATGGCTACACCTTC. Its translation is CASTYSGGALYGYTF.

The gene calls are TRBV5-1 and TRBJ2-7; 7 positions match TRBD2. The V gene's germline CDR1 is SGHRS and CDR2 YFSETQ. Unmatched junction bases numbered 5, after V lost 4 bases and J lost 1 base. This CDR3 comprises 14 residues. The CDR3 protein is CASSVGLESYEQYF. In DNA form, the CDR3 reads TGCGCCAGCAGCGTTGGACTAGAGTCCTACGAGCAGTACTTC.

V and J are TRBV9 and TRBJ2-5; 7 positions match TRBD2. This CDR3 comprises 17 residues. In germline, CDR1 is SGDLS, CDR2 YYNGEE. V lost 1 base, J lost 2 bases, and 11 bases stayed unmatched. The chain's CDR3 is CASSVSGVLKGQETQYF. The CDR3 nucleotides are TGTGCCAGCAGCGTAAGCGGGGTATTAAAAGGGCAAGAGACCCAGTACTTC.